Below are 12 T cell receptor beta chains sequenced from a single sample in a study of T cell changes during pregnancy in multiple sclerosis. Using immunoSEQ multiplex PCR, the repertoire was profiled, and TCRdb retains in-frame clones only, with some absent. The repertoire has around 35,000 clones, 90% of them found once; the top ten carry approximately 11%. The specimen was CD8+ T cells from peripheral blood mononuclear cells, collected before pregnancy. The origin of the receptors is a female donor with multiple sclerosis, enrolled in a pregnancy study.

The gene calls are TRBV4-1 and TRBJ1-2; weak D call: TRBD1 (6 bases). Germline V gene sequence: CDR1 MGHRA, CDR2 YSYEKL. The V end lost 0 bases, the J end lost 3 bases, and 11 bases lay between the germline ends. The CDR3 covers 15 residues. The DNA for the CDR3 is TGCGCCAGCAGCCAAGATAACAGGGAAGACTATGGCTACACCTTC. This sequence encodes CASSQDNREDYGYTF.

This clone occurred once. The J gene is TRBJ2-1, the V gene TRBV12-2; TRBD2, the table's D call, lacks a check against the DNA. TRBV12-2 is classified as a pseudogene. The CDR3 is 16 amino acids. CDR3 in DNA: TGTGCAAGTCGCTCCCAGACTAGCGGCCCCTACAATGAGCAGTTCTTC. It is translated as CASRSQTSGPYNEQFF.

The count of this clone is one. The chain employs TRBV4-1 and TRBJ2-2; the D gene is possibly TRBD1 (5 bases). V was pared by 4 bases and J by 2 bases, with 14 bases between. CDR3 size: 16 residues. Germline CDR1 and CDR2: MGHRA and YSYEKL. CDR3 loop: CASSPQGSTNTGELFF. The DNA for the CDR3 is TGCGCCAGCAGCCCCCAGGGTTCGACAAACACCGGGGAGCTGTTTTTT.

The genes are TRBV7-9 and TRBJ2-7, with 8 bases fitting TRBD1. CDR3 length: 14 amino acids. V dropped 5 bases and J dropped 2; count of bases not matched to a gene: 5. Germline V gene sequence: CDR1 SEHNR, CDR2 FQNEAQ (reference sequence). This CDR3 reads CASSPYRGAYEQYF. The CDR3 DNA is TGTGCCAGCAGCCCATACAGGGGGGCCTACGAGCAGTACTTC.

V and J are TRBV6-5 and TRBJ1-2; the match to TRBD1 covers 9 bases. CDR1 MNHEY and CDR2 SVGAGI come from the germline V gene. V lost 0 bases, J lost 1 base, and 3 bases stayed unmatched. This CDR3 is built from 16 residues. The CDR3 sequence: CASSYSDRGYNYGYTF. The CDR3 region has the DNA TGTGCCAGCAGTTACTCGGACAGGGGATATAACTATGGCTACACCTTC.

The genes are TRBV27 and TRBJ1-1; D is uncertain. This CDR3 comprises 14 residues. Trimming stripped 5 bases from V and 1 base from J, with 11 bases between. Germline V gives CDR1 MNHEY, CDR2 SMNVEV (reference sequence). This CDR3 is CASSVTATNTEAFF. CDR3 sequence (DNA): TGTGCCAGCAGTGTCACAGCCACGAACACTGAAGCTTTCTTT.

V and J are TRBV6-5 and TRBJ2-1, with D tentatively TRBD2 (5 bases). The V gene lost 5 bases and the J gene lost 5 bases, with 13 bases spanning the gap. Germline CDR1 is MNHEY and CDR2 is SVGAGI. CDR3 length: 14 residues. The CDR3 sequence is CASSPRTRNNEQFF. The DNA for the CDR3 is TGTGCCAGCAGTCCAAGGACTCGGAACAATGAGCAGTTCTTC.

The J gene is TRBJ1-2, the V gene TRBV5-6, with 7 positions matching TRBD1. CDR3 length: 12 amino acids. CDR1 is SGHDT, CDR2 YYEEEE, per germline. The trim removed 4 bases at V and 5 bases at J, leaving 2 bases unmatched. The CDR3 DNA sequence: TGTGCCAGCAGCGCGACAGGGTATGGCTACACCTTC. The encoded protein is CASSATGYGYTF.

The V gene is TRBV10-3, the J gene TRBJ2-7; 7 bases line up with TRBD1. This CDR3 is 15 amino acids long. Germline lookup yields CDR1 ENHRY and CDR2 SYGVKD. J lost 5 bases, V lost 4 bases, and 11 bases had no gene match. The CDR3 DNA reads as TGTGCCATCAGTGGACGGCGACAGGGTCAGGACGAGCAGTACTTC. It yields the protein CAISGRRQGQDEQYF.

The rearrangement joins TRBV7-6 to TRBJ2-1, with D tentatively TRBD2 (6 bases). With 6 bases removed from V and 0 bases from J, the gap between germline ends came to 9 bases. The CDR3 has 14 amino acids. The germline CDR1 and CDR2 sequences are SGHVS and FNYEAQ. The CDR3 sequence: CASRLEGSYNEQFF. CDR3 DNA: TGTGCCAGCAGGTTGGAGGGCTCCTACAATGAGCAGTTCTTC.

The chain recombines TRBV11-2 with TRBJ2-3; 10 bases fit TRBD2. The length of the CDR3 is 15 residues. Germline V gives CDR1 SGHAT, CDR2 FQNNGV. Losses at the gene ends were 7 bases for V and 6 bases for J; bases not matched to a gene: 10. As DNA, the CDR3 is TGTGCCAGCACCCCATCTAGCGGGAGAGTGGATACGCAGTATTTT. Translation: CASTPSSGRVDTQYF.

This chain connects TRBV5-6 to TRBJ2-3; D might be TRBD1 (6 bases). Per germline, CDR1 SGHDT and CDR2 YYEEEE. The V end was cut by 4 bases, the J end by 6 bases, with 18 bases between. This CDR3 is built from 15 residues. The CDR3 region has the DNA TGTGCCAGCAGCGGCGAAATACAGGGAGTGGATACGCAGTATTTT. Its translation: CASSGEIQGVDTQYF. Using reference TRBV5-6 and TRBJ2-3 for the parts outside the CDR3, the full variable domain is DAGVTQSPTHLIKTRGQQVTLRCSPKSGHDTVSWYQQALGQGPQFIFQYYEEEERQRGNFPDRFSGHQFPNYSSELNVNALLLGDSALYLCASSGEIQGVDTQYFGPGTRLTVL.